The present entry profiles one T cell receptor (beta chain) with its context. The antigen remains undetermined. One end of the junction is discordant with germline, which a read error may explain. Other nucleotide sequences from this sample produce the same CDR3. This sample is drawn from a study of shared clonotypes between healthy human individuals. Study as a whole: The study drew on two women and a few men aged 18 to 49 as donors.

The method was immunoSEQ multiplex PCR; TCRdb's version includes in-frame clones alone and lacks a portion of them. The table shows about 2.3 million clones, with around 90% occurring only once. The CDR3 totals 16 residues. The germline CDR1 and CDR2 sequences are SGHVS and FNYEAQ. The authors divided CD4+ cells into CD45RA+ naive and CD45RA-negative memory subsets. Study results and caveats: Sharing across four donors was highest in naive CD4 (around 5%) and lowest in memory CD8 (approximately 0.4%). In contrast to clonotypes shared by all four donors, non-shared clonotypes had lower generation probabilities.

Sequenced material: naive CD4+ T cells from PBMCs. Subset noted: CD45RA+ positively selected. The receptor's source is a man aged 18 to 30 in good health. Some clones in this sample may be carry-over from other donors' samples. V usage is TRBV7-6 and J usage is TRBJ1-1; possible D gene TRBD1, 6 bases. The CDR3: CASSLVSGHTVSEAFF. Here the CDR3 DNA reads TGTGCTAGCAGCTTAGTGTCGGGACATACGGTCTCTGAAGCTTTCTTT.